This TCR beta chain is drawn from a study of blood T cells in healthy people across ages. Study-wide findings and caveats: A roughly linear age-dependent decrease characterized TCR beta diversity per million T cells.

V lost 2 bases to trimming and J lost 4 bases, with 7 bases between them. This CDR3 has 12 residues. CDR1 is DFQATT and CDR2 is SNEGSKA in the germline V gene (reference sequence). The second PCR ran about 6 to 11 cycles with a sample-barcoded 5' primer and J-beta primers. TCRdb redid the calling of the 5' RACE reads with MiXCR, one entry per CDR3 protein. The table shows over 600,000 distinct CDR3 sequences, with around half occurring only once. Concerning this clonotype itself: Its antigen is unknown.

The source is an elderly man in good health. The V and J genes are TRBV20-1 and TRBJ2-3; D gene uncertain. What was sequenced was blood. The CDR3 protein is CSARLNPDTQYF. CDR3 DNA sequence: TGCAGTGCTAGATTAAACCCAGATACGCAGTATTTT.